The 26 T cell receptor beta chains reported below all come from one sample, sequenced in a study of graft-versus-host responses after intestinal transplantation (TCRdb year 2021). Receptors were amplified or captured by the immunoSEQ multiplex PCR assay. Drawn from immuneACCESS, this table holds only the in-frame rearrangements with V and J called that TCRdb kept. Clones are partly lost; checked studies trace under half to an unresolved V gene and leave the rest unexplained. The sample table shows approximately 13,000 clones, and 35% are seen once. The ten largest clones capture 2.3% of the sample. The time point label for this specimen denotes: cells obtained before transplantation from donor or recipient. Mixed lymphocyte reactions plated around 200,000 CFSE-labeled pre-transplant responders with around 200,000 irradiated violet-dye-labeled stimulators and were cultured for 6 to 7 days. The sample consisted of alloreactive CD8+ T cells from a mixed lymphocyte reaction culture, taken before intestinal transplant. Sample cell subset or site, as interpreted from the label and publication: CFSE-low proliferating T cells sorted from approximately six-day pre-transplant mixed lymphocyte reaction (GvH or HvG direction). The receptor set was obtained from a human patient who received an intestinal transplant.

For this clone: The junction differs from germline at one of its ends, possibly a read error. The CDR3 DNA is TGTGCCAGCCACGTGGGACAGGCATACACTGAAGCTTTCTTT. Amino acids: CASHVGQAYTEAFF. This chain connects TRBV5-1 to TRBJ1-1, with 8 positions matching TRBD1. The CDR3 spans 14 residues. Looked up from germline, CDR1 is SGHRS and CDR2 is YFSETQ.

There are a few counts of this clone. The chain recombines TRBV5-1 with TRBJ1-1; the match to TRBD1 covers 10 bases. The germline V gene has CDR1 SGHRS and CDR2 YFSETQ. The CDR3 spans 13 residues. Germline trimming cut 1 base from V and 8 bases from J; bases unmatched to any gene: 2. The CDR3, as DNA: TGCGCCAGCAGCTTGCCGGGACAGGGGGAAGCTTTCTTT. As protein: CASSLPGQGEAFF.

The chain employs TRBV7-9 and TRBJ1-1, with unresolved D. V lost 5 bases to trimming and J lost 6 bases, with 10 bases between them. The CDR3 totals 12 residues. Germline CDR1 is SEHNR and CDR2 is FQNEAQ (reference sequence). The CDR3 DNA reads TGTGCCAGCAGCCCCTCAAGCGCTGAAGCTTTCTTT. Protein: CASSPSSAEAFF.

The chain joins TRBV14 to TRBJ2-2; D possibly matches TRBD1 or TRBD2 (6 bases each). The germline V gene encodes CDR1 SGHDN and CDR2 FVKESK. This CDR3 is built from 14 residues. Trimming took 2 bases from V and 6 from J, leaving 10 bases between them. The DNA of the CDR3 is TGTGCCAGCAGCCAATCCGGGGGCGCCGGGGAGCTGTTTTTT. Translation gives CASSQSGGAGELFF.

There are a few counts of this clone. V usage is TRBV7-8 and J usage is TRBJ1-1; no definite D call. Germline loops: CDR1 SGHVS, CDR2 FQNEAQ. V lost 2 bases, J lost 0 bases, and 13 bases lay in between. CDR3 size: 16 residues. This chain's CDR3 is CASSLYFWRMNTEAFF. The CDR3 DNA sequence: TGTGCCAGCAGCTTATATTTTTGGAGGATGAACACTGAAGCTTTCTTT.

Only a few counts were recorded for this clone. The chain uses TRBV15 and TRBJ1-2; 8 bases agree with TRBD1. The CDR3 spans 15 residues. Germline-derived CDR1 and CDR2 are LNHNV and YYDKDF (reference sequence). V trimming: 5 bases; J trimming: 4 bases; junction bases outside the gene matches: 9. CDR3 DNA sequence: TGTGCCACCAGCCCAGACAGGGGATTGTTCTATGGCTACACCTTC. Protein: CATSPDRGLFYGYTF.

This chain joins TRBV6-1 and TRBJ1-1; TRBD1 agrees at 8 bases. The germline CDR1 and CDR2 sequences are MNHNS and SASEGT. The CDR3 contains 14 residues. With V trimmed by 3 bases and J by 1 base, 1 base remained unmatched. The CDR3 here is CASSDQGANTEAFF. As DNA, the CDR3 is TGTGCCAGCAGTGATCAGGGGGCGAACACTGAAGCTTTCTTT.

This clone showed up just a few times. V and J are TRBV5-1 and TRBJ2-3; D possibly matches TRBD1 or TRBD2 (5 bases each). In germline, CDR1 is SGHRS, CDR2 YFSETQ. V gave up 7 bases and J gave up 6 bases, with 12 bases separating them. This CDR3 comprises 12 residues. DNA for the CDR3: TGCGCCAGCGGTCTAGCAGGGGATACGCAGTATTTT. The encoded protein is CASGLAGDTQYF.

A few counts support this clone. V gene TRBV6-5 combines with J gene TRBJ2-1; D may correspond to TRBD1 or TRBD2 (5 bases each). Per the germline V gene, CDR1 is MNHEY and CDR2 is SVGAGI. V lost 2 bases and J 4 bases, leaving 9 bases between the germline ends. The CDR3 runs to 14 residues. CDR3 DNA: TGTGCCAGCAGTTACCAGGGACCGTACAATGAGCAGTTCTTC. The encoded protein is CASSYQGPYNEQFF.

In its sample, this clone ranks as medium-sized. The gene calls are TRBV28 and TRBJ2-1; 8 bases are shared with TRBD2. With V trimmed by 1 base and J by 2 bases, 7 bases remained unmatched. There are 17 residues in the CDR3. CDR1 is MDHEN and CDR2 is SYDVKM in the germline V gene. This CDR3 reads CASSLLRLARTYNEQFF. Here the CDR3 DNA reads TGTGCCAGCAGTTTATTGAGACTAGCGAGGACCTACAATGAGCAGTTCTTC.

The chain links TRBV11-3 to TRBJ1-1; D unclear. Germline assignment: CDR1 SGHNT and CDR2 YENEEA. V was trimmed by 0 bases and J by 1 base, leaving 6 bases between them. CDR3 length equals 14 residues. The CDR3 DNA reads TGTGCCAGCAGCTTAGACCCGGGGAACACTGAAGCTTTCTTT. It is translated as CASSLDPGNTEAFF.

The V gene is TRBV5-1, the J gene TRBJ2-3; the match to TRBD1 covers 8 bases. The CDR3 has 14 residues. V lost 4 bases to trimming and J lost 6 bases; unmatched junction nucleotides: 7. Germline CDR1 is SGHRS and CDR2 is YFSETQ. The CDR3 spells CASSDGTGGDTQYF. In DNA, the CDR3 is TGCGCCAGCAGCGATGGGACAGGTGGGGATACGCAGTATTTT.

This clone has only a few counts. This chain joins TRBV4-1 and TRBJ2-1; 12 bases agree with TRBD2. CDR1 is MGHRA, CDR2 YSYEKL, per germline. CDR3 length: 16 residues. J was trimmed by 4 bases and V by 3 bases; bases with no gene match: 4. The CDR3 region is CASSQVTSGGYNEQFF. The DNA for the CDR3 is TGCGCCAGCAGCCAGGTGACTAGCGGGGGATACAATGAGCAGTTCTTC.

Only a few counts were recorded for this clone. V and J are TRBV7-9 and TRBJ2-1, with D perhaps TRBD2 (6 bases). V was clipped by 8 bases and J by 1 base, with 15 bases between them. Germline CDR1 reads SEHNR; CDR2 reads FQNEAQ (reference sequence). The CDR3 covers 15 residues. CDR3 DNA: TGTGCCAGCGGCCACCGGACTACTTCCTACAATGAGCAGTTCTTC. The encoded protein is CASGHRTTSYNEQFF.

This sequence joins TRBV29-1 and TRBJ1-1; D remains ambiguous. CDR3 length equals 11 residues. From germline, CDR1 is SQVTM and CDR2 ANQGSEA. V shed 7 bases and J shed 4 bases, with 10 bases lying between them. The CDR3, as DNA: TGCAGCGCGTACCGGGGCACTGAAGCTTTCTTT. Amino acids: CSAYRGTEAFF.

This clone has only a few counts. V gene TRBV29-1 combines with J gene TRBJ2-2; 7 nucleotides match TRBD2. CDR1 is SQVTM, CDR2 ANQGSEA, per germline. The CDR3 sequence is 13 residues long. V was clipped by 2 bases and J by 5 bases; unmatched bases: 2. In DNA, the CDR3 is TGCAGCGTTGAAACTAGCGCGACCGGGGAGCTGTTTTTT. Translated, it gives CSVETSATGELFF.

In its sample, this clone is medium-sized. The chain links TRBV7-9 to TRBJ2-7, with D maybe TRBD2 (6 bases). Germline V gene lookup returns CDR1 SEHNR and CDR2 FQNEAQ (reference sequence). The CDR3 extends over 14 amino acids. V lost 4 bases to trimming and J lost 4 bases, with 14 bases between them. CDR3: CASSSERVQYEQYF. The DNA for the CDR3 is TGTGCCAGCAGCTCCGAGCGGGTCCAGTACGAGCAGTACTTC.

V gene TRBV9 combines with J gene TRBJ2-7, with 7 bases that match TRBD1. This CDR3 region has 15 residues. J gave up 4 bases and V 7 bases, and 14 bases lay outside the gene matches. Germline CDR1 and CDR2: SGDLS and YYNGEE. CDR3 protein: CASGDDRANFYEQYF. Written as DNA, the CDR3 is TGTGCCAGCGGGGACGACAGGGCCAATTTTTACGAGCAGTACTTC.

This clone was recorded once. The chain employs TRBV4-1 and TRBJ1-1; D not certain. V was shortened by 0 bases and J by 2 bases, with 10 bases between the two germline ends. The length of the CDR3 is 15 residues. From germline, CDR1 is MGHRA and CDR2 YSYEKL. The CDR3 bases are TGCGCCAGCAGCCAAGAGCTCTGGGCCAACACTGAAGCTTTCTTT. Amino acids: CASSQELWANTEAFF.

This clone is termed medium-sized. J is TRBJ2-7 and V is TRBV19, with 12 bases lining up with TRBD1. After removal of 8 bases from V and 6 bases from J, the junction contained 8 bases not matched to a gene. CDR1 and CDR2 (germline): LNHDA, SQIVND (reference sequence). The length of the CDR3 is 14 residues. CDR3 residues: CASAPGQGAFEQYF. CDR3 bases: TGTGCCAGTGCGCCGGGACAGGGGGCCTTCGAGCAGTACTTC.

Note on this clone: The junction and the germline gene differ at one end; a read error may be behind it. This chain connects TRBV4-1 to TRBJ1-1; 7 nucleotides match TRBD1. CDR1 MGHRA and CDR2 YSYEKL come from the germline V gene. The CDR3 is 15 amino acids. CDR3 coding DNA: TGCGTCAGCAGCCAACAATCGACAGGGTCTACTGAAGCTTTCTTT. Amino acids: CVSSQQSTGSTEAFF.

In its sample, this clone was seen a few times. The chain links TRBV6-1 to TRBJ2-1; the D gene is possibly TRBD1 (6 bases). Between the trimmed V and J ends, which lost 8 bases and 0 bases, there was a span of 8 bases. Germline-derived CDR1 and CDR2 are MNHNS and SASEGT. The CDR3 is made up of 13 amino acids. CDR3 in amino acids: CASGQSSYNEQFF. The CDR3 DNA reads as TGTGCCAGCGGACAGAGCTCCTACAATGAGCAGTTCTTC.

In the case of this clone: Sequence at one end of the junction differs from germline and may be a read error. The V and J genes are TRBV6-5 and TRBJ2-1; no firm D call. The CDR3 has 12 residues. CDR1 MNHEY and CDR2 SVGAGI come from the germline V gene. CDR3 DNA sequence: TGTGCCAGCGGTTACTCCTACAATGAGCAGTTCTTC. It translates to CASGYSYNEQFF.

The chain is built from TRBV19 and TRBJ2-5, with 7 bases matching TRBD2. CDR3 size: 16 residues. The V segment lost 5 bases and the J segment 2 bases; nucleotides outside the gene matches: 11. Germline CDR1 LNHDA, CDR2 SQIVND (reference sequence). CDR3 DNA: TGTGCCAGTAGTTTTCCTAGCGGAGAACTTCAAGAGACCCAGTACTTC. This codes for CASSFPSGELQETQYF.

The CDR3 DNA follows: TGTGCCAGCAGCTCGACAGCTAACAACTACGAGCAGTACTTC. Translation: CASSSTANNYEQYF. The genes are TRBV9 and TRBJ2-7; perhaps TRBD1 as D (5 bases). Trimming took 4 bases from V and 3 from J, leaving 14 bases between them. CDR3 size: 14 residues. Germline CDR1 is SGDLS and CDR2 is YYNGEE.

This clone appeared a single time. The CDR3 spells CASSLEMGLTYNEQFF. CDR3 bases: TGTGCCAGCAGCCTAGAGATGGGACTCACCTACAATGAGCAGTTCTTC. This rearrangement joins TRBV4-2 to TRBJ2-1, with D tentatively TRBD2 (6 bases). Germline V gene sequence: CDR1 LGHNA, CDR2 YNFKEQ. The CDR3 consists of 16 residues. The V gene lost 4 bases and the J gene lost 2 bases, with 15 bases spanning the gap.